Listed here are 20 T cell receptor beta chains from one sample, sequenced in a study of beta chain features in type 1 diabetes. Sequencing targeted expressed TCRB transcripts, as all isolated RNA had been reverse transcribed. Clones were read by immunoSEQ multiplex PCR, and TCRdb kept only the in-frame ones, dropping some. This sample has around 290,000 clones; approximately 8% occur once, and the top ten carry roughly 1%. Sequencing used central memory CD4+ T cells from blood. The receptors stem from a woman aged 18-29 years in good health.

The chain joins TRBV27 to TRBJ2-5; perhaps TRBD2 as D (5 bases). With 5 bases removed from V and 2 bases from J, the gap between germline ends came to 18 bases. Per the germline V gene, CDR1 is MNHEY and CDR2 is SMNVEV (reference sequence). The CDR3 covers 16 residues. The CDR3, as DNA: TGTGCCAGCAGTCCGAGGAGGTCGCGAATTCAAGAGACCCAGTACTTC. Translating gives CASSPRRSRIQETQYF.

This clone was counted only a few times. The chain recombines TRBV30 with TRBJ1-1; D might be TRBD1 (5 bases). Germline values: CDR1 GTSNPN, CDR2 SVGIG (reference sequence). Trimming took 4 bases from V and 0 from J, leaving 9 bases between them. The CDR3 extends over 13 amino acids. The DNA of the CDR3 is TGTGCCTGGACCGAACAGGTGAACACTGAAGCTTTCTTT. Translating gives CAWTEQVNTEAFF.

This clone was found a few times. The CDR3 loop reads CASRLSGQGLYSNQPQHF. The CDR3 DNA is TGTGCCAGCAGACTTTCAGGACAGGGACTTTATAGCAATCAGCCCCAGCATTTT. The gene calls are TRBV28 and TRBJ1-5, with 8 nucleotides matching TRBD1. Trimming cost V 6 bases and J 0 bases; bases outside gene matches: 13. The CDR3 spans 18 residues. CDR1 and CDR2 from the germline V gene are MDHEN and SYDVKM.

This clone was observed a few times. J is TRBJ1-2 and V is TRBV11-1, with D tentatively TRBD1 (5 bases). Trimming pared 6 bases from V and 7 bases from J, leaving 15 bases between. Germline assignment: CDR1 SGHAT and CDR2 FQDESV (reference sequence). The CDR3 covers 13 residues. Written as DNA, the CDR3 is TGTGCCAGCAGAAAGGAGGGGAGTTCTGGCTACACCTTC. This codes for CASRKEGSSGYTF.

V gene TRBV5-6 combines with J gene TRBJ1-1, with 8 bases lining up with TRBD1. This CDR3 is 15 amino acids long. The J segment lost 1 base and the V segment lost 2 bases, leaving 4 bases of the junction unmatched. The germline V gene encodes CDR1 SGHDT and CDR2 YYEEEE. CDR3 DNA: TGTGCCAGCAGCTTTGGACAGGGATCGAACACTGAAGCTTTCTTT. Its translation: CASSFGQGSNTEAFF.

The chain employs TRBV7-2 and TRBJ2-7; D might be TRBD1 or TRBD2, each matching 6 bases. Germline V CDR1 and CDR2: SGHTA, FQGNSA. Trimming pared 5 bases from V and 2 bases from J, leaving 13 bases between. CDR3 length equals 14 residues. The CDR3 protein is CASSPGGGPYEQYF. The CDR3 DNA reads TGTGCCAGCAGCCCCGGGGGCGGACCCTACGAGCAGTACTTC.

In this sample, this clone turned up a few times. The gene calls are TRBV7-2 and TRBJ1-4; D is ambiguous. The CDR3 length is 16 residues. The germline V and J ends were trimmed by 3 bases and 0 bases, with 11 bases remaining between them. The V gene's germline CDR1 is SGHTA and CDR2 FQGNSA. The CDR3 nucleotides are TGTGCCAGCAGCTTTCGCTCTGTTGCAACTAATGAAAAACTGTTTTTT. Residues: CASSFRSVATNEKLFF. Looking up the rest from reference TRBV7-2 and TRBJ1-4 gives the full variable domain: GAGVSQSPSNKVTEKGKDVELRCDPISGHTALYWYRQSLGQGLEFLIYFQGNSAPDKSGLPSDRFSAERTGGSVSTLTIQRTQQEDSAVYLCASSFRSVATNEKLFFGSGTQLSVL.

This clone was counted only a few times. This sequence joins TRBV5-1 and TRBJ1-1; no clear D. The germline gives CDR1 SGHRS, CDR2 YFSETQ. The length of the CDR3 is 13 residues. Trimming removed 0 bases from V and 7 bases from J, with 10 bases in between. The DNA of the CDR3 is TGCGCCAGCAGCTTGGCCACTGGCTTTGAAGCTTTCTTT. Residues: CASSLATGFEAFF.

This clone was picked up a small number of times. The rearrangement links TRBV20-1 to TRBJ2-1, with unresolved D. The CDR3 covers 11 residues. In germline, CDR1 is DFQATT, CDR2 SNEGSKA (reference sequence). The V gene lost 2 bases and the J gene lost 10 bases, with 9 bases spanning the gap. In DNA, the CDR3 is TGCAGTGCTAGAAGGCTAGAAGAGCAGTTCTTC. This translates into CSARRLEEQFF.

This clone was counted a few times. V usage is TRBV2 and J usage is TRBJ2-2; perhaps TRBD1 as D (5 bases). CDR1 is SNHLY, CDR2 FYNNEI, per germline. This CDR3 has 14 amino acids. Trimming removed 10 bases at V and 7 bases at J, with 19 bases between. The CDR3 DNA sequence: TGTGCCACCGGAAGGGGCCAGATGGGCGGGGAGCTGTTTTTT. Protein: CATGRGQMGGELFF. The whole variable domain, remainder taken from reference TRBV2 and TRBJ2-2, is EPEVTQTPSHQVTQMGQEVILRCVPISNHLYFYWYRQILGQKVEFLVSFYNNEISEKSEIFDDQFSVERPDGSNFTLKIRSTKLEDSAMYFCATGRGQMGGELFFGEGSRLTVL.

This clone was seen a few times. The sample holds other DNA sequences that translate to the same CDR3. The V gene is TRBV6-6, the J gene TRBJ2-2; no definite D call. The V end lost 0 bases, the J end lost 5 bases, and 1 base lay between the germline ends. CDR3 size: 12 residues. Germline V lookup: CDR1 MNHNY, CDR2 SVGAGI (reference sequence). The CDR3 here is CASSYSTGELFF. In DNA, the CDR3 is TGTGCCAGCAGTTACTCGACCGGGGAGCTGTTTTTT.

The rearrangement joins TRBV19 to TRBJ1-2; possibly TRBD1 for D (6 bases). Trimming shortened V by 6 bases and J by 4 bases, and 21 bases separated the two germline ends. The germline gives CDR1 LNHDA, CDR2 SQIVND (reference sequence). The CDR3 sequence is 16 residues long. The CDR3 loop is CASRNPDGGEIYGYTF. In DNA form, the CDR3 reads TGTGCCAGTAGGAACCCCGATGGGGGCGAAATCTATGGCTACACCTTC.

This clone was picked up a small number of times. The chain is built from TRBV5-4 and TRBJ2-3, with D possibly TRBD2 on 5 matching bases. The CDR3 loop spans 13 amino acids. Per the germline V gene, CDR1 is SGHNT and CDR2 is YYREEE (reference sequence). The germline V and J ends were trimmed by 4 bases and 3 bases, with 9 bases remaining between them. Written as DNA, the CDR3 is TGTGCCAGCAGCGGGCTAGCAACAGATACGCAGTATTTT. As protein: CASSGLATDTQYF.

V and J are TRBV2 and TRBJ2-2, with TRBD2 matching 11 bases. V gave up 6 bases and J gave up 6 bases; unmatched junction bases: 3. Germline CDR1 SNHLY, CDR2 FYNNEI. This CDR3 region has 14 residues. The CDR3 DNA reads TGTGCCAGCAGCCCGACTAGCGGGGCCGGGGAGCTGTTTTTT. As protein: CASSPTSGAGELFF.

In its sample, this clone was seen a few times. The J gene is TRBJ1-2, the V gene TRBV11-3; 8 positions match TRBD1. Trimming at V came to 1 base and at J to 6 bases, leaving 4 bases not matched to a gene. Germline V gene data show CDR1 as SGHNT and CDR2 as YENEEA. The CDR3 runs 14 residues. CDR3 DNA sequence: TGTGCCAGCAGCTTAGCGCAGGGGGCCAATGGCTACACCTTC. Its protein is CASSLAQGANGYTF.

The table lists this clone with a few counts. This chain uses TRBV5-1 with TRBJ1-1; 10 bases are shared with TRBD1. This CDR3 contains 14 residues. J lost 1 base, V lost 6 bases, and 3 bases had no gene match. The V gene's germline CDR1 is SGHRS and CDR2 YFSETQ. The CDR3 DNA sequence: TGCGCCAGCAATAGACAGGGGGCGAACACTGAAGCTTTCTTT. Translation gives CASNRQGANTEAFF.

Only a few counts were recorded for this clone. The chain links TRBV6-1 to TRBJ2-3; 7 nucleotides agree with TRBD2. The V and J ends lost 3 bases and 12 bases, in that order; junction bases with no gene match: 12. This CDR3 region has 14 residues. Germline CDR1 and CDR2: MNHNS and SASEGT. CDR3 sequence reads: CASSDGVAGVSQYF. DNA of the CDR3: TGTGCCAGCAGTGACGGTGTGGCGGGAGTTTCACAGTATTTT.

The chain is built from TRBV6-1 and TRBJ2-5; D possibly matches TRBD1 or TRBD2 (5 bases each). CDR1 and CDR2 from the germline V gene are MNHNS and SASEGT. The CDR3 sequence is 14 residues long. V gave up 6 bases and J gave up 0 bases, with 11 bases separating them. The CDR3 coding sequence is TGTGCCAGCAGACACGGGACGTACCAAGAGACCCAGTACTTC. This gives the protein CASRHGTYQETQYF.

The chain combines TRBV5-4 with TRBJ1-2; possible D gene TRBD1, 5 bases. This CDR3 has 14 amino acids. The V gene lost 3 bases and the J gene lost 4 bases, with 13 bases spanning the gap. Germline CDR1 reads SGHNT; CDR2 reads YYREEE (reference sequence). CDR3 in DNA: TGTGCCAGCAGCTGGGGGAAGCTCTTCTATGGCTACACCTTC. This gives the protein CASSWGKLFYGYTF.

The gene calls are TRBV4-2 and TRBJ2-3; D tentatively fits TRBD1 or TRBD2 (5 bases each). The V gene lost 0 bases and the J gene lost 6 bases, with 16 bases spanning the gap. The germline V gene encodes CDR1 LGHNA and CDR2 YNFKEQ. CDR3 length: 16 residues. CDR3 bases: TGTGCCAGCAGCCAAGAGTATACGGGGACGGGCGATACGCAGTATTTT. This sequence encodes CASSQEYTGTGDTQYF.